This T cell receptor beta chain was captured by sequencing in a study of blood T cell repertoires in COVID-19. The protocol was immunoSEQ multiplex PCR, while the TCRdb copy is restricted to in-frame clones and leaves out a portion. The repertoire consists of fewer than 250,000 clones, with roughly nine tenths occurring once and the leading ten covering around 0.76%. This receptor was obtained from a woman aged 70-85 years with acute or convalescent COVID-19. The sequencing sample was made of peripheral blood.

CDR3 coding DNA: TGCGCCAGCAGTGAGTCACCGGGGAGCGATACGCAGTATTTT. This codes for CASSESPGSDTQYF. J is TRBJ2-3 and V is TRBV10-1; a weak D match, TRBD2 (5 bases). The V gene's germline CDR1 is WNHNN and CDR2 SYGVQD (reference sequence). The CDR3 is 14 residues long. Trimming removed 0 bases at V and 6 bases at J, with 10 bases between.